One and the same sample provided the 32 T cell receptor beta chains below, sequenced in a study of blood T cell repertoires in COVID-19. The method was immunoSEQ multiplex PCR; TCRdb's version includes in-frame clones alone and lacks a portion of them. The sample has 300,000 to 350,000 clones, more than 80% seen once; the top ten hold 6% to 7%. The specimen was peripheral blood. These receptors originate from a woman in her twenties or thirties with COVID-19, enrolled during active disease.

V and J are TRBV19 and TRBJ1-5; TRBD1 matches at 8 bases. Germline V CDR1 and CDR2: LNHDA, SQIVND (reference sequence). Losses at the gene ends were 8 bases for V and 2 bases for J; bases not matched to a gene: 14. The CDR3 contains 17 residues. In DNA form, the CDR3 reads TGTGCCAGTGGCCTGGACAGGGCCTCTCGTGGCAATCAGCCCCAGCATTTT. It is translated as CASGLDRASRGNQPQHF.

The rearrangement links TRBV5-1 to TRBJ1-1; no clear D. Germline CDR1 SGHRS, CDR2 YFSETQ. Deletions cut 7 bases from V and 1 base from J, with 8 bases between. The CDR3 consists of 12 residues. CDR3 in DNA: TGCGCCAGCCAGAGGGAGAACACTGAAGCTTTCTTT. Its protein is CASQRENTEAFF.

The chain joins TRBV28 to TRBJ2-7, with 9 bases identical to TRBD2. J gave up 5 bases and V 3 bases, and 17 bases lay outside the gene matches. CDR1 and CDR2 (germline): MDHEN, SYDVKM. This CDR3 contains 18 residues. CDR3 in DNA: TGTGCCAGCAGTTTGGGACTAGCCAACTTCATTACATCTCACGAGCAGTACTTC. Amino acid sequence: CASSLGLANFITSHEQYF.

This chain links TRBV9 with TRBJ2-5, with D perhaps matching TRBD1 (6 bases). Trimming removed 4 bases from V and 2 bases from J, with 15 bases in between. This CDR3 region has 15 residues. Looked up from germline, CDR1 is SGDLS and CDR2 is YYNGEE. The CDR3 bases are TGTGCCAGCAGCCTTGGGACAATGAGACAAGAGACCCAGTACTTC. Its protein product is CASSLGTMRQETQYF.

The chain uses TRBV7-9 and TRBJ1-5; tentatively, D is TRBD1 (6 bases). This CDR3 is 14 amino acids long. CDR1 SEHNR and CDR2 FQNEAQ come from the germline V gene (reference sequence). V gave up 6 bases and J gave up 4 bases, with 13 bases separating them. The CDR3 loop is CASSSGTWNQPQHF. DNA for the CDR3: TGTGCCAGCAGTAGCGGGACATGGAATCAGCCCCAGCATTTT.

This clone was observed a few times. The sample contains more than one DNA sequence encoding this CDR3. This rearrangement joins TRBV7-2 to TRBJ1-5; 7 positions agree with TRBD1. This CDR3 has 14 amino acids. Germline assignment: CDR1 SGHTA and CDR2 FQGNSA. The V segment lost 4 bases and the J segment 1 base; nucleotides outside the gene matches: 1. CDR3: CASSSQGSNQPQHF. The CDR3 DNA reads TGTGCCAGCAGCTCACAGGGGAGCAATCAGCCCCAGCATTTT.

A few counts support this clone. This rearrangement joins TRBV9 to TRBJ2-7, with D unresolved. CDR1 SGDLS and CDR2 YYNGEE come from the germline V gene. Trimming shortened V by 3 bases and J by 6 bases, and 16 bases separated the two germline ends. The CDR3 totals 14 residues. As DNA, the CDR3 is TGTGCCAGCAGCGCCGACCCCTCCGGCGGCGAGCAGTACTTC. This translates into CASSADPSGGEQYF.

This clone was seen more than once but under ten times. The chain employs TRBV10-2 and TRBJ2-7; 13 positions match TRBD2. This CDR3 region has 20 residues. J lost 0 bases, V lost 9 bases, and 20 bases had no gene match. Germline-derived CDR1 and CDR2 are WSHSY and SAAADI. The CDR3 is CARTGTSGTSTSPSSYEQYF. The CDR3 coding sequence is TGCGCCAGAACCGGGACTAGCGGGACGAGCACTTCCCCGAGCTCCTACGAGCAGTACTTC.

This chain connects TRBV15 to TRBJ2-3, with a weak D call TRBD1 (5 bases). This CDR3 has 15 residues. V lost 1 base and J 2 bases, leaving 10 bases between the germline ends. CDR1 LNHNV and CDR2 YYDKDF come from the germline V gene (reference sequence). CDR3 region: CATSRGGRFTDTQYF. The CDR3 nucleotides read TGTGCCACCAGCAGAGGGGGCAGATTCACAGATACGCAGTATTTT.

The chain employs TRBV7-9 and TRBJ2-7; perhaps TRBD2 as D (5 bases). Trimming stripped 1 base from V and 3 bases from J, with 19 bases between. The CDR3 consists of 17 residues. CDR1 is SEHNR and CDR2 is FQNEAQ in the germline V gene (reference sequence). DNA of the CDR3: TGTGCCAGCAGCTTAGGTCTGGACTTCCCTTGGGTCTACGAGCAGTACTTC. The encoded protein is CASSLGLDFPWVYEQYF.

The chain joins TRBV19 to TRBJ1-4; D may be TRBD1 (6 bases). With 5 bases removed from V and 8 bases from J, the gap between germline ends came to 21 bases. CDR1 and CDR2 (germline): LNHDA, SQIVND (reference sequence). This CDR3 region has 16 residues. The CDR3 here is CASSPGQWGLHEKLFF. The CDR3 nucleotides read TGTGCCAGTAGTCCAGGACAGTGGGGACTACACGAAAAACTGTTTTTT.

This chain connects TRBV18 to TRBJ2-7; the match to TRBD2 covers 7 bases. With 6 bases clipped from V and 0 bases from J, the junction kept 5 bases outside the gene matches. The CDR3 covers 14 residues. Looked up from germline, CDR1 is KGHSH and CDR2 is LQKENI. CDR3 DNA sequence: TGTGCCAGCTCTCCTCTAGCGGCCTCCTACGAGCAGTACTTC. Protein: CASSPLAASYEQYF.

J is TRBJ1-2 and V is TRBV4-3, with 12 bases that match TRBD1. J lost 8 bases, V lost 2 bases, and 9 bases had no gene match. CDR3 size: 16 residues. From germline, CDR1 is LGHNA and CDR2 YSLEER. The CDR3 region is CASSQSPGQGAGGYTF. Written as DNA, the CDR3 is TGCGCCAGCAGCCAAAGCCCGGGACAGGGGGCCGGGGGCTACACCTTC.

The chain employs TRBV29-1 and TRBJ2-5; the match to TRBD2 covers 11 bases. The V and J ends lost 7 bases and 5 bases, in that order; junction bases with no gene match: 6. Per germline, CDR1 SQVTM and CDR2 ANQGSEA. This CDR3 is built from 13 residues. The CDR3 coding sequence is TGCAGCGCCGACGGACTAGCGGGTGAGACCCAGTACTTC. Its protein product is CSADGLAGETQYF.

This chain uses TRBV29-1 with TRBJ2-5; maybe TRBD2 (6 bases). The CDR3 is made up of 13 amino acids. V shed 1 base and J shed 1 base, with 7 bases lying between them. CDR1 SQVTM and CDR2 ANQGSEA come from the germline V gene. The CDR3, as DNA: TGCAGCGTTGAAGGACTAGTCCAAGAGACCCAGTACTTC. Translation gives CSVEGLVQETQYF.

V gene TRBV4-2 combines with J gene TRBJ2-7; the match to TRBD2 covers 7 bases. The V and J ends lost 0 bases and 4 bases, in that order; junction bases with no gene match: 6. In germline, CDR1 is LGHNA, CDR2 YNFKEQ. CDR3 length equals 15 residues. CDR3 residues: CASSQDGGTTYEQYF. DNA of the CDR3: TGTGCCAGCAGCCAAGATGGGGGGACTACGTACGAGCAGTACTTC.

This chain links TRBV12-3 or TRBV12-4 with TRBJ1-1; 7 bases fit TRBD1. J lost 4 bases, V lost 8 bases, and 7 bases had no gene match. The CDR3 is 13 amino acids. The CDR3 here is CASHPGGLTEAFF. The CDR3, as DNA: TGTGCCAGCCACCCAGGGGGGCTCACTGAAGCTTTCTTT.

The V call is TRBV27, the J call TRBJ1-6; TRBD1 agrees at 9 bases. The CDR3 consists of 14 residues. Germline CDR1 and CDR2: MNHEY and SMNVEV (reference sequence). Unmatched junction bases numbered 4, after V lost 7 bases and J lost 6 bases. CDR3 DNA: TGTGCCAGCACCCGGACAGGGGCTAATTCACCCCTCCACTTT. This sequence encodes CASTRTGANSPLHF.

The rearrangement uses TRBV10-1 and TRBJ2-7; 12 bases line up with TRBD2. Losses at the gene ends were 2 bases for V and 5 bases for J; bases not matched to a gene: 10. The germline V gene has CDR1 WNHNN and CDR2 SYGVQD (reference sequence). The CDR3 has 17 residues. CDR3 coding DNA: TGCGCCAGCAGTGAGGAGGTAGGACTAGCGGGATTGAACGAGCAGTACTTC. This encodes CASSEEVGLAGLNEQYF.

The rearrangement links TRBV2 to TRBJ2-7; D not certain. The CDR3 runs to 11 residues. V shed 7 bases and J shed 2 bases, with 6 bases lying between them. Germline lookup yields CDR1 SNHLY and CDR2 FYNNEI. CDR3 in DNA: TGTGCCAGCACACCTACCTACGAGCAGTACTTC. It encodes CASTPTYEQYF.

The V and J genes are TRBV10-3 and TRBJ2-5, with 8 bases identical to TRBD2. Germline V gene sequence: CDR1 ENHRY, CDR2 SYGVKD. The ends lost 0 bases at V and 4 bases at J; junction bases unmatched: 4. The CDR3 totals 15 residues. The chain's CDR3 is CAISESGLAGETQYF. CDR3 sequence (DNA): TGTGCCATCAGTGAGTCTGGACTAGCAGGAGAGACCCAGTACTTC.

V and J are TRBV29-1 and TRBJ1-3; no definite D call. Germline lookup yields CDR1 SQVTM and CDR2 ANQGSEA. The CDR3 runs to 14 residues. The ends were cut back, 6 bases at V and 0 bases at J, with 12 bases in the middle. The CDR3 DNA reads TGCAGCGTGGGCGATTGGGCCTCTGGAAACACCATATATTTT. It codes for CSVGDWASGNTIYF.

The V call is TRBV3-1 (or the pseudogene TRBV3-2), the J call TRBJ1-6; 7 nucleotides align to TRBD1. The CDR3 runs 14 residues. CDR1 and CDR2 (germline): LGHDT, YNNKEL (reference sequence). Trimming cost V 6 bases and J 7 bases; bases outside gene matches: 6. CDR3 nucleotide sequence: TGTGCCAGCAGACCCTCAGGGGGAAATTCACCCCTCCACTTT. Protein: CASRPSGGNSPLHF.

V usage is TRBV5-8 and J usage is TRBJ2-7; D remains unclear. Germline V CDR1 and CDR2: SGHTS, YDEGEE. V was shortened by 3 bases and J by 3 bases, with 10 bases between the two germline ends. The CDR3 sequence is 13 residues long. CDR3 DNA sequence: TGTGCCAGCAGCTCAAGCCCGGGCTACGAGCAGTACTTC. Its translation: CASSSSPGYEQYF.

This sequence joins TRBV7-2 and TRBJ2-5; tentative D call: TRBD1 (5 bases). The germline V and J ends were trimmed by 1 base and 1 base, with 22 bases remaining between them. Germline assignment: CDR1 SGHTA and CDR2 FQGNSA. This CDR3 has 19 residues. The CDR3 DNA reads TGTGCCAGCAGCTTAGTAAGAGCCGGGTTTGACAGACGCCAAGAGACCCAGTACTTC. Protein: CASSLVRAGFDRRQETQYF.

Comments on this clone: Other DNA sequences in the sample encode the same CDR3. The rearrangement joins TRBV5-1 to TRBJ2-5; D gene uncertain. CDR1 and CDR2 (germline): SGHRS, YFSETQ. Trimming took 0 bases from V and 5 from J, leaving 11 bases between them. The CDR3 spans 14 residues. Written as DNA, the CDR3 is TGCGCCAGCAGCTTGGAAGGAGCTCGGGAGACCCAGTACTTC. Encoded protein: CASSLEGARETQYF.

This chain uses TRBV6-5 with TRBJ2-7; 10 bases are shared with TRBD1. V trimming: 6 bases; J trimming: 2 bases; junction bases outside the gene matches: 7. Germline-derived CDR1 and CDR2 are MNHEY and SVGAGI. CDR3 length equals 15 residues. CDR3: CASRRGQGVAYEQYF. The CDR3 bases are TGTGCCAGCAGGCGCGGACAGGGGGTAGCCTACGAGCAGTACTTC.

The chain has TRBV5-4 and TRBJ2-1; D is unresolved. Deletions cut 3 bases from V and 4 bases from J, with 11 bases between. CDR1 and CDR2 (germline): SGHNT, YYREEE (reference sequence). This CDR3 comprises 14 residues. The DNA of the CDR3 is TGTGCCAGCAGCTCCTCGGGTAAATACAATGAGCAGTTCTTC. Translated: CASSSSGKYNEQFF.

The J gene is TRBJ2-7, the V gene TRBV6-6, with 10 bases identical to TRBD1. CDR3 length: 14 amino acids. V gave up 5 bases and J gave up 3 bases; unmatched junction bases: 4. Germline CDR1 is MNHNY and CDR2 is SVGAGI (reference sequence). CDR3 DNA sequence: TGTGCCAGCAGTCCCAGGACAGGGGGCTACGAGCAGTACTTC. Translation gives CASSPRTGGYEQYF.

The CDR3 coding sequence is TGTGCCAGTAGAAAACAGGGGGCCCCCGGTGAAAAACTGTTTTTT. Translation gives CASRKQGAPGEKLFF. This rearrangement joins TRBV19 to TRBJ1-4; TRBD1 aligns across 9 bases. The trim removed 6 bases at V and 7 bases at J, leaving 9 bases unmatched. The CDR3 is 15 amino acids. In germline, CDR1 is LNHDA, CDR2 SQIVND (reference sequence).

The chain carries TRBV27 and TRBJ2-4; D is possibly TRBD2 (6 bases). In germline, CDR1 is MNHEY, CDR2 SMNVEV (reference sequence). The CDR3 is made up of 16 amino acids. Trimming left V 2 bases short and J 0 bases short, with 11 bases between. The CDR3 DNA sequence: TGTGCCAGCAGTTTAGGGCGGGGTAGAGCCAAAAACATTCAGTACTTC. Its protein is CASSLGRGRAKNIQYF.

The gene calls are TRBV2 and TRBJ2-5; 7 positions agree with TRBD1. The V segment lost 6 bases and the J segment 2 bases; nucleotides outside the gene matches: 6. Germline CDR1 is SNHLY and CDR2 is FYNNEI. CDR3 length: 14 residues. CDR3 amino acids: CASSPGTVQETQYF. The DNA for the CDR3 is TGTGCCAGCAGCCCCGGGACAGTTCAAGAGACCCAGTACTTC.